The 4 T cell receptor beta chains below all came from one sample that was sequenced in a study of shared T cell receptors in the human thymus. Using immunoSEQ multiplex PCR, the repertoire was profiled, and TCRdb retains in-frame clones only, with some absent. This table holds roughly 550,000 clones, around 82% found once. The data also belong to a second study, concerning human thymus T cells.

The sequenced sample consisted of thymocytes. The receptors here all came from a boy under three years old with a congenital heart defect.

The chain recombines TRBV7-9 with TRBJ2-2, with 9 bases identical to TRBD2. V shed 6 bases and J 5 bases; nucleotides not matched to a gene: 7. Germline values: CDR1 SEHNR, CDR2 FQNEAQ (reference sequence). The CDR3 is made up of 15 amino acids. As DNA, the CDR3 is TGTGCCAGCAGAAGGGGACTAGCCCCAACCGGGGAGCTGTTTTTT. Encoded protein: CASRRGLAPTGELFF.

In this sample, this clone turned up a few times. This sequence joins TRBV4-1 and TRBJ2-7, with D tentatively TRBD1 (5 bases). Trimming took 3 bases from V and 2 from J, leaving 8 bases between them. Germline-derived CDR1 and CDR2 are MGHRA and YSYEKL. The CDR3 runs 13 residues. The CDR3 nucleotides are TGCGCCAGCAGCCAGCACAGGACCTACGAGCAGTACTTC. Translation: CASSQHRTYEQYF.

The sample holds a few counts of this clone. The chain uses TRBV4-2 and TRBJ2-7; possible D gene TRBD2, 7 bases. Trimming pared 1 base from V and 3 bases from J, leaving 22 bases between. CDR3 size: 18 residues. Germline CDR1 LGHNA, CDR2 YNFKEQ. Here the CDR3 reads CASSQGEGGRVFGYEQYF. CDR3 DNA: TGTGCCAGCAGCCAAGGGGAGGGGGGGAGAGTCTTCGGCTACGAGCAGTACTTC.

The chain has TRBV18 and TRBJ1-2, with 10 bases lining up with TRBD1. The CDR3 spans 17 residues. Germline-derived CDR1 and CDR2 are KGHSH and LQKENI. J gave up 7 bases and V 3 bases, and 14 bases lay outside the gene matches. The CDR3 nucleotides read TGTGCCAGCTCACCCGCCAGGGACAGGGGCAACTTACGTGGCTACACCTTC. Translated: CASSPARDRGNLRGYTF. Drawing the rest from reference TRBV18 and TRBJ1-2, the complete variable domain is NAGVMQNPRHLVRRRGQEARLRCSPMKGHSHVYWYRQLPEEGLKFMVYLQKENIIDESGMPKERFSAEFPKEGPSILRIQQVVRGDSAAYFCASSPARDRGNLRGYTFGSGTRLTVV.